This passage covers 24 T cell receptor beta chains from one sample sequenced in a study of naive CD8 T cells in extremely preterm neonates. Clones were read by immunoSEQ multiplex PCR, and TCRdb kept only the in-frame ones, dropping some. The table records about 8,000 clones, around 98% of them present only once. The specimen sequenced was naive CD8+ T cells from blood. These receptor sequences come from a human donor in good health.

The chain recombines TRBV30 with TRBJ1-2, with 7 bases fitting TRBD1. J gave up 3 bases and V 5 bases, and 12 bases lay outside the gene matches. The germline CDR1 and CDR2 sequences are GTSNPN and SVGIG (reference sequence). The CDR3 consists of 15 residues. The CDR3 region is CAWGQALFGDYGYTF. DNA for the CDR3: TGTGCCTGGGGACAGGCCTTGTTTGGGGACTATGGCTACACCTTC.

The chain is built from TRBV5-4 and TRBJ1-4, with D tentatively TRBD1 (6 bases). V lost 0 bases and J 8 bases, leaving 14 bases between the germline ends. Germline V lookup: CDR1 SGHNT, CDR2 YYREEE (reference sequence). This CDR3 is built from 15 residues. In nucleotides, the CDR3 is TGTGCCAGCAGCTTGGAGCGGGGGGCGACCGAAAAACTGTTTTTT. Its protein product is CASSLERGATEKLFF.

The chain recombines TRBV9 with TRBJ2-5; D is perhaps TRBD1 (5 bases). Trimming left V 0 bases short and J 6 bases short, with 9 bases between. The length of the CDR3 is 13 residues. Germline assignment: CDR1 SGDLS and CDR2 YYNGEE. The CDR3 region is CASSVGGGKTQYF. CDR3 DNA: TGTGCCAGCAGCGTAGGGGGCGGAAAGACCCAGTACTTC.

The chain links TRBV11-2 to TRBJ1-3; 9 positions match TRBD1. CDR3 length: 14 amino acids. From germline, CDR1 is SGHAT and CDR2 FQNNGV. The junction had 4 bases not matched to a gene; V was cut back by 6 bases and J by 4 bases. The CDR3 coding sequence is TGTGCCAGCAGTCGGGACAGGGTAGGAAACACCATATATTTT. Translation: CASSRDRVGNTIYF.

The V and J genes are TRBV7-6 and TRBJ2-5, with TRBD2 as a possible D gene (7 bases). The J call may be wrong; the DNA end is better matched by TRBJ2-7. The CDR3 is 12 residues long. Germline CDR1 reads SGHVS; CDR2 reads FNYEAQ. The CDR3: CASAGASYEQYF. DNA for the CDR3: TGTGCCAGCGCGGGGGCGTCCTACGAGCAGTACTTC.

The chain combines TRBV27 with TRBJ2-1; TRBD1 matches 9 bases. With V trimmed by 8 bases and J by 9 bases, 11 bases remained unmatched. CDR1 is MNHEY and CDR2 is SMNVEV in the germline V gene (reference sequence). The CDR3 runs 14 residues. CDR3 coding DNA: TGTGCCAGCCTACTGACAGGGGGGTCTAGTGAGCAGTTCTTC. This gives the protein CASLLTGGSSEQFF.

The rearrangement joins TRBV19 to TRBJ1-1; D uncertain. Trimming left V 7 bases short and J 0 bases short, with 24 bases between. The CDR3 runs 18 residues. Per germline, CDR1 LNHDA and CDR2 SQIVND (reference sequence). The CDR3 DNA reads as TGTGCCAGTACCACATATTCGGGTATATATTCGATGAACACTGAAGCTTTCTTT. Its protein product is CASTTYSGIYSMNTEAFF.

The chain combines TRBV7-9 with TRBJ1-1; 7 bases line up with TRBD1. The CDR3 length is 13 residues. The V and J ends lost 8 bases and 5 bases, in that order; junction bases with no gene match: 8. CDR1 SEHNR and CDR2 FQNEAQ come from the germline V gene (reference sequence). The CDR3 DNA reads TGTGCCAGCCACCGCACAGGGGATACTGAAGCTTTCTTT. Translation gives CASHRTGDTEAFF.

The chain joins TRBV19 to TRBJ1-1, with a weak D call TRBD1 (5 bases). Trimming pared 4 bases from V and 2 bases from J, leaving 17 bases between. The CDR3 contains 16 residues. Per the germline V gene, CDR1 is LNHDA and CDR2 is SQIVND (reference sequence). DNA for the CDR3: TGTGCCAGTAGTAATGTGGGGCAAGGAACTAACACTGAAGCTTTCTTT. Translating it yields CASSNVGQGTNTEAFF.

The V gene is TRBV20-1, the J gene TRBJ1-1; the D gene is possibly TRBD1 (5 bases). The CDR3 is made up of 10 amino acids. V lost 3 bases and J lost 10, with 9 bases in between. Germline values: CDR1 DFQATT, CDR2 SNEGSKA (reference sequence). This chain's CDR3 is CSAREGLAFF. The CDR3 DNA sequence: TGCAGTGCTAGGGAGGGGCTAGCTTTCTTT.

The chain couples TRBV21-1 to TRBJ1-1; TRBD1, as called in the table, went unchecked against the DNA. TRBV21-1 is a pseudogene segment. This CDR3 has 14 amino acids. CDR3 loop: CASSTRQGDTEAFF. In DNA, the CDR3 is TGTGCCAGCAGCACAAGACAGGGGGACACTGAAGCTTTCTTT.

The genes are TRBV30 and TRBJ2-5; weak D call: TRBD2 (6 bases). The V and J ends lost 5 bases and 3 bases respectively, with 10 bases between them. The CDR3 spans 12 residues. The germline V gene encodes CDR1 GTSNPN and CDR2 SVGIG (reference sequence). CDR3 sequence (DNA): TGTGCCTGGCAATGGGGGGAAGAGACCCAGTACTTC. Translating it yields CAWQWGEETQYF.

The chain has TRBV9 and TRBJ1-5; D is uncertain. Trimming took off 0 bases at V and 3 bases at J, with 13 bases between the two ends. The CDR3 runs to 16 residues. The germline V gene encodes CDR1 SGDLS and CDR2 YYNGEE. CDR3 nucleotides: TGTGCCAGCAGCGTAGATGGAGGCTCATACAATCAGCCCCAGCATTTT. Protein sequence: CASSVDGGSYNQPQHF.

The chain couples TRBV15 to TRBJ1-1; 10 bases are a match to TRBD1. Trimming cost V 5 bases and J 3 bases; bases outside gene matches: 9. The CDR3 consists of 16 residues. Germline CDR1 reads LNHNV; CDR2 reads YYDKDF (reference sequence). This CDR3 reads CATSGARDRGDTEAFF. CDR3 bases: TGTGCCACCAGCGGGGCAAGGGACAGGGGAGACACTGAAGCTTTCTTT.

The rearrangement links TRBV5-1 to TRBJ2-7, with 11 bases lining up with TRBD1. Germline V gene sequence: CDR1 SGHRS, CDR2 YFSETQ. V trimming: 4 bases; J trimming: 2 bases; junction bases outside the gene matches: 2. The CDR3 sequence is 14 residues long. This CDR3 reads CASSGGQGAYEQYF. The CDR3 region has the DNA TGCGCCAGCAGCGGGGGACAGGGGGCCTACGAGCAGTACTTC. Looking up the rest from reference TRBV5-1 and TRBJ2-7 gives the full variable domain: KAGVTQTPRYLIKTRGQQVTLSCSPISGHRSVSWYQQTPGQGLQFLFEYFSETQRNKGNFPGRFSGRQFSNSRSEMNVSTLELGDSALYLCASSGGQGAYEQYFGPGTRLTVT.

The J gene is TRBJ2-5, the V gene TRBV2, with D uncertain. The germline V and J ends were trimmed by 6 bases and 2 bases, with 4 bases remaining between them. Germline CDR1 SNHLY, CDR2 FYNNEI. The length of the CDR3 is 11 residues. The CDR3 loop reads CASSSQETQYF. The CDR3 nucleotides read TGTGCCAGCAGCTCTCAAGAGACCCAGTACTTC.

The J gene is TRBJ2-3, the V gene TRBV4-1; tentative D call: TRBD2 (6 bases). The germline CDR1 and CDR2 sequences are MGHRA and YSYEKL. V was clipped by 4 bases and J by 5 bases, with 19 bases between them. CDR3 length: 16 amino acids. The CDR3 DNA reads TGCGCCAGCAGCCCCGTAAGGGTACTGGGGGGAGATACGCAGTATTTT. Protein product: CASSPVRVLGGDTQYF.

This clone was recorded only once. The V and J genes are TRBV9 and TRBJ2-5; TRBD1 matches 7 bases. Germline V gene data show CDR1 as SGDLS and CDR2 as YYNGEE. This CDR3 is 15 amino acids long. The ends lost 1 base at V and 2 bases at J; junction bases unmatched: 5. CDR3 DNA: TGTGCCAGCAGCGTACCCGGGACAGAGCAAGAGACCCAGTACTTC. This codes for CASSVPGTEQETQYF.

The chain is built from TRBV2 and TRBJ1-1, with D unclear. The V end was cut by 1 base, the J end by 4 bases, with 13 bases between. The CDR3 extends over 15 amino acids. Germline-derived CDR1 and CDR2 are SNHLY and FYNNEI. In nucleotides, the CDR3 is TGTGCCAGCAGTGAAGAAGGGATCCGGGGCACTGAAGCTTTCTTT. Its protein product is CASSEEGIRGTEAFF. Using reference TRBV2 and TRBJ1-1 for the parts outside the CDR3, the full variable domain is EPEVTQTPSHQVTQMGQEVILRCVPISNHLYFYWYRQILGQKVEFLVSFYNNEISEKSEIFDDQFSVERPDGSNFTLKIRSTKLEDSAMYFCASSEEGIRGTEAFFGQGTRLTVV.

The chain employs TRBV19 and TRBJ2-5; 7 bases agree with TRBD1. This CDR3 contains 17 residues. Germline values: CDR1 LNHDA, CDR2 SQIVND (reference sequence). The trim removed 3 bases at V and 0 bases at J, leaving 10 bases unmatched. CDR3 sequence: CASSISLTGTYQETQYF. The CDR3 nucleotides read TGTGCCAGTAGTATTTCATTGACAGGGACCTACCAAGAGACCCAGTACTTC. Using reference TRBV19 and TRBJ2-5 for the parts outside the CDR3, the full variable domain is DGGITQSPKYLFRKEGQNVTLSCEQNLNHDAMYWYRQDPGQGLRLIYYSQIVNDFQKGDIAEGYSVSREKKESFPLTVTSAQKNPTAFYLCASSISLTGTYQETQYFGPGTRLLVL.

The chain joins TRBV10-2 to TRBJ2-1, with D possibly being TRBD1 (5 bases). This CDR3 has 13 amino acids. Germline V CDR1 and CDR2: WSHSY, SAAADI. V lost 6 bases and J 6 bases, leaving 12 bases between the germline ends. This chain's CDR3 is CASRPGSGNEQFF. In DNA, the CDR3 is TGCGCCAGCAGACCAGGGTCGGGCAATGAGCAGTTCTTC.

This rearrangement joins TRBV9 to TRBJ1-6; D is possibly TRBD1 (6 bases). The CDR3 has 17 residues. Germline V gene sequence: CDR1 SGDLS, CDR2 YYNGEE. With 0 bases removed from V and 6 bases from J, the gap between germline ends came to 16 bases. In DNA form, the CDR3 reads TGTGCCAGCAGCGTAGGCCGGATACAGGGCCTTAATTCACCCCTCCACTTT. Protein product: CASSVGRIQGLNSPLHF.

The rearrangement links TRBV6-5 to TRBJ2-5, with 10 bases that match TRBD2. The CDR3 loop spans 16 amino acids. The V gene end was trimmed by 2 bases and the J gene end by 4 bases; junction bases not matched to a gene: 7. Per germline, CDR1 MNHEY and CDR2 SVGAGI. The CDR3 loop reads CASSYMRTSGGETQYF. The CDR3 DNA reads TGTGCCAGCAGTTACATGCGGACTAGCGGAGGAGAGACCCAGTACTTC.

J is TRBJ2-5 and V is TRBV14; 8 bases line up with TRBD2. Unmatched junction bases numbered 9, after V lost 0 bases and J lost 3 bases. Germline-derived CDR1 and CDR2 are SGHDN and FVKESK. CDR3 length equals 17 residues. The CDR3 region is CASSQDALTSEKETQYF. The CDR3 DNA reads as TGTGCCAGCAGCCAAGATGCCTTGACTAGCGAGAAAGAGACCCAGTACTTC.